Listed here are 27 T cell receptor beta chains from one sample, sequenced in a study of blood T cell repertoires in COVID-19. Profiled with immunoSEQ multiplex PCR; TCRdb holds only in-frame clones, not every one. The sample records about 170,000 clones, around 83% being singletons. The specimen sequenced was peripheral blood. All receptors come from an elderly woman in a cohort sampled during active or convalescent COVID-19.

This chain connects TRBV29-1 to TRBJ1-2; 8 nucleotides align to TRBD1. Germline values: CDR1 SQVTM, CDR2 ANQGSEA. V lost 3 bases to trimming and J lost 8 bases; unmatched junction nucleotides: 8. The CDR3 covers 13 residues. This CDR3 is CSVESGGARGYTF. CDR3 sequence (DNA): TGCAGCGTTGAGTCAGGGGGCGCGAGGGGCTACACCTTC.

The chain combines TRBV18 with TRBJ1-2, with D uncertain. The CDR3 is 14 amino acids. Between the trimmed V and J ends, which lost 6 bases and 4 bases, there was a span of 15 bases. CDR1 is KGHSH and CDR2 is LQKENI in the germline V gene. The CDR3 loop reads CASSRGPSSYGYTF. CDR3 in DNA: TGTGCCAGCTCCCGGGGTCCTTCCTCCTATGGCTACACCTTC.

The rearrangement uses TRBV3-1 (or the pseudogene TRBV3-2) and TRBJ2-7; 9 bases match TRBD1. The CDR3 is 15 amino acids. CDR1 and CDR2 from the germline V gene are LGHDT and YNNKEL (reference sequence). J was trimmed by 5 bases and V by 6 bases; bases with no gene match: 11. DNA for the CDR3: TGTGCCAGCAGTCGACTCGGGACAGGGACGGACGAGCAGTACTTC. It yields the protein CASSRLGTGTDEQYF.

V is TRBV2 and J is TRBJ2-5, with TRBD2 as a possible D gene (6 bases). This CDR3 is 15 amino acids long. V lost 0 bases, J lost 4 bases, and 12 bases lay in between. Germline loops: CDR1 SNHLY, CDR2 FYNNEI. CDR3 DNA sequence: TGTGCCAGCAGTGAAGCGGGGGGACTGTCAGAGACCCAGTACTTC. Protein: CASSEAGGLSETQYF.

The rearrangement joins TRBV19 to TRBJ2-3; unclear D gene. The germline gives CDR1 LNHDA, CDR2 SQIVND (reference sequence). The V gene lost 5 bases and the J gene lost 4 bases, with 10 bases spanning the gap. CDR3 size: 13 residues. The CDR3 bases are TGTGCCAGTAGTCCAGCGAACGCAGATACGCAGTATTTT. The encoded protein is CASSPANADTQYF.

The rearrangement uses TRBV6-4 and TRBJ2-1, with 8 bases matching TRBD2. Germline V gene data show CDR1 as MRHNA and CDR2 as SNTAGT. Losses at the gene ends were 8 bases for V and 7 bases for J; bases not matched to a gene: 7. CDR3 length: 13 amino acids. CDR3 amino acids: CASGGSGRNEQFF. The CDR3 coding sequence is TGTGCCAGCGGAGGGAGCGGGAGAAATGAGCAGTTCTTC.

This clone was observed a handful of times. The V call is TRBV12-3 or TRBV12-4, the J call TRBJ1-6, with 9 bases aligning to TRBD1. J was trimmed by 13 bases and V by 5 bases; bases with no gene match: 3. There are 12 residues in the CDR3. In DNA, the CDR3 is TGTGCCAGCAGTGGGACAGGGTTGCCCCTCCACTTT. It yields the protein CASSGTGLPLHF.

The chain couples TRBV20-1 to TRBJ1-1, with D tentatively TRBD1 (6 bases). Germline CDR1 reads DFQATT; CDR2 reads SNEGSKA (reference sequence). This CDR3 region has 11 residues. V shed 6 bases and J shed 4 bases, with 9 bases lying between them. The DNA of the CDR3 is TGCAGTGCCGTAGGGGGCACTGAAGCTTTCTTT. Translated, it gives CSAVGGTEAFF.

The rearrangement links TRBV27 to TRBJ2-3, with D hard to call. The CDR3 has 17 amino acids. V dropped 5 bases and J dropped 1 base, with 19 bases sitting between them. Germline-derived CDR1 and CDR2 are MNHEY and SMNVEV (reference sequence). The DNA for the CDR3 is TGTGCCAGCAGTCGACGAGGTCGGGTTTTCGGCACAGATACGCAGTATTTT. Protein sequence: CASSRRGRVFGTDTQYF.

This chain links TRBV4-3 with TRBJ2-2; possible D gene TRBD2, 6 bases. Between the trimmed V and J ends, which lost 0 bases and 4 bases, there was a span of 9 bases. From germline, CDR1 is LGHNA and CDR2 YSLEER. This CDR3 comprises 15 residues. CDR3 amino acids: CASSQEGGVTGELFF. The CDR3 DNA follows: TGCGCCAGCAGCCAAGAGGGGGGAGTCACCGGGGAGCTGTTTTTT.

The chain couples TRBV19 to TRBJ2-1; unclear D gene. The CDR3 runs 17 residues. The V and J ends lost 1 base and 0 bases respectively, with 13 bases between them. Germline V CDR1 and CDR2: LNHDA, SQIVND (reference sequence). CDR3 region: CASSIAPNTRSYNEQFF. The CDR3 DNA is TGTGCCAGTAGTATAGCCCCGAACACCCGCTCCTACAATGAGCAGTTCTTC.

The rearrangement uses TRBV6-5 and TRBJ1-5; perhaps TRBD1 as D (6 bases). Deletions cut 9 bases from V and 0 bases from J, with 15 bases between. The germline CDR1 and CDR2 sequences are MNHEY and SVGAGI. The CDR3 totals 15 residues. DNA of the CDR3: TGTGCCAGTTTTAGAGGGGGTAGTAGCAATCAGCCCCAGCATTTT. This sequence encodes CASFRGGSSNQPQHF.

J is TRBJ2-2 and V is TRBV20-1; tentatively, D is TRBD2 (6 bases). The CDR3 sequence is 16 residues long. V shed 3 bases and J shed 3 bases, with 17 bases lying between them. Germline values: CDR1 DFQATT, CDR2 SNEGSKA (reference sequence). As DNA, the CDR3 is TGCAGTGCTAGTACATCGACTAGAAGCGACACCGGGGAGCTGTTTTTT. It is translated as CSASTSTRSDTGELFF.

This chain joins TRBV12-3 or TRBV12-4 and TRBJ2-1; weak D call: TRBD1 (5 bases). The CDR3 totals 13 residues. The V end lost 3 bases, the J end lost 5 bases, and 8 bases lay between the germline ends. CDR3 loop: CASSFTGDNEQFF. In DNA form, the CDR3 reads TGTGCCAGCAGTTTTACAGGAGACAATGAGCAGTTCTTC.

This clone has only a few counts. The genes are TRBV24-1 and TRBJ2-4, with D maybe TRBD1 (5 bases). The V and J ends lost 0 bases and 8 bases respectively, with 7 bases between them. Germline CDR1 is KGHDR and CDR2 is SFDVKD. CDR3 length equals 13 residues. The DNA for the CDR3 is TGTGCCACCAGTGATTTGCAGGGTTACATTCAGTACTTC. Translating it yields CATSDLQGYIQYF.

The CDR3 spells CASSLEGQFTSGNTIYF. CDR3 nucleotide sequence: TGTGCCAGCAGCCTTGAGGGACAGTTTACCTCTGGAAACACCATATATTTT. V usage is TRBV9 and J usage is TRBJ1-3; TRBD1 aligns across 7 bases. Looked up from germline, CDR1 is SGDLS and CDR2 is YYNGEE. V dropped 4 bases and J dropped 0; count of bases not matched to a gene: 10. The CDR3 extends over 17 amino acids.

The chain recombines TRBV4-1 with TRBJ2-1; 10 nucleotides line up with TRBD2. This CDR3 region has 17 residues. In germline, CDR1 is MGHRA, CDR2 YSYEKL. V shed 1 base, J shed 7 bases, and the junction held 10 bases outside the gene matches. CDR3 protein: CASSQALSASGSNEQFF. DNA for the CDR3: TGCGCCAGCAGCCAAGCTCTTTCGGCTAGCGGGAGTAATGAGCAGTTCTTC.

This clone was seen only once. The chain recombines TRBV6-5 with TRBJ1-4; possibly TRBD1 for D (6 bases). The CDR3 contains 15 residues. Germline V CDR1 and CDR2: MNHEY, SVGAGI. The ends were cut back, 2 bases at V and 4 bases at J, with 11 bases in the middle. CDR3 protein: CASSYAGASNEKLFF. The CDR3, as DNA: TGTGCCAGCAGTTACGCGGGGGCGAGTAATGAAAAACTGTTTTTT.

V gene TRBV3-1 (or the pseudogene TRBV3-2) combines with J gene TRBJ1-5, with D maybe TRBD1 (5 bases). Germline V gene sequence: CDR1 LGHDT, CDR2 YNNKEL (reference sequence). Trimming removed 0 bases from V and 5 bases from J, with 17 bases in between. This CDR3 region has 17 residues. CDR3 DNA: TGTGCCAGCAGCCAAGATACGCCAGGGTGGGGCCATCAGCCCCAGCATTTT. Its translation: CASSQDTPGWGHQPQHF.

The chain has TRBV6-1 and TRBJ2-5; tentatively, D is TRBD2 (6 bases). This CDR3 comprises 14 residues. The germline V gene has CDR1 MNHNS and CDR2 SASEGT. V gave up 3 bases and J gave up 5 bases, with 13 bases separating them. The CDR3 loop reads CASSDGGSIETQYF. Here the CDR3 DNA reads TGTGCCAGCAGTGATGGGGGGAGTATCGAGACCCAGTACTTC.

The rearrangement links TRBV7-2 to TRBJ2-3; D perhaps matches TRBD2 (6 bases). Per germline, CDR1 SGHTA and CDR2 FQGNSA. With 5 bases removed from V and 6 bases from J, the gap between germline ends came to 18 bases. The length of the CDR3 is 15 residues. In DNA form, the CDR3 reads TGTGCCAGCAGCCCCAATGGGGGGAGGACGGATACGCAGTATTTT. Protein: CASSPNGGRTDTQYF.

The V gene is TRBV5-3, the J gene TRBJ2-1; 7 positions match TRBD2. TRBV5-3 is an open reading frame whose function is uncertain. Trimming removed 3 bases from V and 5 bases from J; junction bases left unmatched: 11. The CDR3 extends over 16 amino acids. In nucleotides, the CDR3 is TGTGCCAGAAGCTCCCCCATGGTGACTAGCCACAATGAGCAGTTCTTC. The encoded protein is CARSSPMVTSHNEQFF.

This clone has only a few counts. This chain joins TRBV11-2 and TRBJ2-1; D might be TRBD1 (5 bases). V was cut by 1 base and J by 10 bases, with 20 bases left in between. The CDR3 contains 16 residues. Germline CDR1 SGHAT, CDR2 FQNNGV. In nucleotides, the CDR3 is TGTGCCAGCAGCTTAGGAGATCGGGCAGGGTGGTCCGAGCAGTTCTTC. Protein: CASSLGDRAGWSEQFF.

J is TRBJ2-5 and V is TRBV30; 10 bases fit TRBD2. V shed 4 bases and J 1 base; nucleotides not matched to a gene: 3. This CDR3 spans 14 amino acids. The germline V gene encodes CDR1 GTSNPN and CDR2 SVGIG (reference sequence). Here the CDR3 DNA reads TGTGCCTGGATTGGGACTAGCGCCCAAGAGACCCAGTACTTC. Amino acids: CAWIGTSAQETQYF.

V gene TRBV6-2 or TRBV6-3 combines with J gene TRBJ2-3; perhaps TRBD2 as D (5 bases). The CDR3 contains 14 residues. The germline V gene encodes CDR1 MNHEY and CDR2 SVGEGT. Deletions cut 3 bases from V and 9 bases from J, with 16 bases between. The CDR3 DNA reads as TGTGCCAGCAGTTATTCTAGAGGGTTTCCCACGCAGTATTTT. Protein sequence: CASSYSRGFPTQYF.

The rearrangement uses TRBV5-4 and TRBJ2-2; 8 bases map to TRBD2. Trimming cost V 4 bases and J 5 bases; bases outside gene matches: 10. The CDR3 is 16 residues long. From germline, CDR1 is SGHNT and CDR2 YYREEE (reference sequence). The CDR3 nucleotides are TGTGCCAGCAGCCTGAGCGGGGGCCGAGGGACCGGGGAGCTGTTTTTT. Amino acids: CASSLSGGRGTGELFF.

This rearrangement joins TRBV9 to TRBJ1-1; possible D gene TRBD1, 6 bases. The V and J ends lost 0 bases and 5 bases respectively, with 17 bases between them. Germline V gives CDR1 SGDLS, CDR2 YYNGEE. This CDR3 has 16 amino acids. In DNA, the CDR3 is TGTGCCAGCAGCGTAGAGGCTTTACAGGGTGGTACTGAAGCTTTCTTT. Translating gives CASSVEALQGGTEAFF.